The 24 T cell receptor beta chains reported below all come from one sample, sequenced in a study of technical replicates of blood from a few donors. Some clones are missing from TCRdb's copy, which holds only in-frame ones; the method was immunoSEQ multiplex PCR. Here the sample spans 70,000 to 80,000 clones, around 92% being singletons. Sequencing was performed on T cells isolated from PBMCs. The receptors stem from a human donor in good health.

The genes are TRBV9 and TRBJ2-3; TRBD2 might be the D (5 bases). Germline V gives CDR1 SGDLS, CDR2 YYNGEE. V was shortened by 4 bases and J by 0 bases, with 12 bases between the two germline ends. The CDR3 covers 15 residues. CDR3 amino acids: CASSLQRSSTDTQYF. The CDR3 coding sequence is TGTGCCAGCAGCTTACAGCGGTCCAGCACAGATACGCAGTATTTT.

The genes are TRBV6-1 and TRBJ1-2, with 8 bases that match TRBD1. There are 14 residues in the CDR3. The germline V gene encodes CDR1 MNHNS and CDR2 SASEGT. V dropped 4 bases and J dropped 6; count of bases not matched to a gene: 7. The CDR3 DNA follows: TGTGCCAGCAGTGGGTGGACAGGGTATGATGGCTACACCTTC. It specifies CASSGWTGYDGYTF.

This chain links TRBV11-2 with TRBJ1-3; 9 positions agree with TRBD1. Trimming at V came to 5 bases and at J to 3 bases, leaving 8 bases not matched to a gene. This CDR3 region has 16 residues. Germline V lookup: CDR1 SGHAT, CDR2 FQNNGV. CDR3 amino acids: CASSVSQGANGNTIYF. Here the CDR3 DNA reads TGTGCCAGCAGCGTCTCACAGGGGGCGAATGGAAACACCATATATTTT.

The CDR3 DNA sequence: TGTGCCAGCAGCCTACACAACTTCCAGGGGAATGGCTACACCTTC. Translation gives CASSLHNFQGNGYTF. This chain connects TRBV28 to TRBJ1-2, with D tentatively TRBD1 (6 bases). V lost 6 bases, J lost 6 bases, and 20 bases lay in between. Germline V gene lookup returns CDR1 MDHEN and CDR2 SYDVKM. CDR3 length equals 15 residues.

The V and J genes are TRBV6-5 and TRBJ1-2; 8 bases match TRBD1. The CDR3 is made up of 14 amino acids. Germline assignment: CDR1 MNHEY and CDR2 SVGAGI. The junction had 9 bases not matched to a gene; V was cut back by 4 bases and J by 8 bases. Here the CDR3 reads CASSSRDRWDGYTF. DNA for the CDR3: TGTGCCAGCAGTTCCCGGGACAGGTGGGACGGCTACACCTTC.

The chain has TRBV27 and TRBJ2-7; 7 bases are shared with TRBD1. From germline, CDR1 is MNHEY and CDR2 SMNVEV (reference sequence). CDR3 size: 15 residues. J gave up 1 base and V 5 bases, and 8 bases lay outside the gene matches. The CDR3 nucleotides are TGTGCCAGCAGTCCTTCCGGGACAGTTTCCTACGAGCAGTACTTC. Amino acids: CASSPSGTVSYEQYF.

CDR3 region: CASWGVANYGYTF. The CDR3 region has the DNA TGTGCCAGCTGGGGGGTCGCGAACTATGGCTACACCTTC. This chain joins TRBV6-1 and TRBJ1-2; a possible D gene is TRBD1 (5 bases). With 8 bases removed from V and 2 bases from J, the gap between germline ends came to 12 bases. The CDR3 length is 13 residues. CDR1 and CDR2 from the germline V gene are MNHNS and SASEGT.

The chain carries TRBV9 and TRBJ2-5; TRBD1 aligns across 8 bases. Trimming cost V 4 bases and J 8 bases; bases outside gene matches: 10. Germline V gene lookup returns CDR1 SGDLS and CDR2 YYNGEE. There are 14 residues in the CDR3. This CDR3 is CASSTRDRPRTQYF. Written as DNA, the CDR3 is TGTGCCAGCAGCACTCGGGACAGGCCGCGTACCCAGTACTTC.

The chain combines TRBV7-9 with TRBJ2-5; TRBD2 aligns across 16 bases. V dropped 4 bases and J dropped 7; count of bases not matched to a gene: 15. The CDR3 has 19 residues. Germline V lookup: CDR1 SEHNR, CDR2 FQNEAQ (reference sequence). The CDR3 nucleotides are TGTGCCAGCAGCTCACCGTACGGGACTAGCGGGAGGGGACGGGGGACCCAGTACTTC. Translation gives CASSSPYGTSGRGRGTQYF.

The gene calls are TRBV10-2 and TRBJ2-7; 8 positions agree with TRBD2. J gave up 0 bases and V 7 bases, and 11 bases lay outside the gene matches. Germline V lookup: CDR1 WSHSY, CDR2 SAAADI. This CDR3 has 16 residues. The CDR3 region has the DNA TGCGCCAGCATACCCTCGACTAGCGCGAGCTCCTACGAGCAGTACTTC. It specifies CASIPSTSASSYEQYF.

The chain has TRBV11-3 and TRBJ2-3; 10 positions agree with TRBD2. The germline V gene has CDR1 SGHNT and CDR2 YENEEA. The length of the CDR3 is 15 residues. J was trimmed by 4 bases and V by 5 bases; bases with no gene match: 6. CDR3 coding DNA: TGTGCCAGCAGCCACCTAGCGGGAGAGGCAGATACGCAGTATTTT. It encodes CASSHLAGEADTQYF.

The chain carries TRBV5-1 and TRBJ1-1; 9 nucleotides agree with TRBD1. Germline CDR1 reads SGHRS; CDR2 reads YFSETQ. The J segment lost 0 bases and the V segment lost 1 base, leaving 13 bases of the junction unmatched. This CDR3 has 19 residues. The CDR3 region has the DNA TGCGCCAGCAGCTTGAGGAGGGACAGGGTCGGGTCCATGAACACTGAAGCTTTCTTT. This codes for CASSLRRDRVGSMNTEAFF.

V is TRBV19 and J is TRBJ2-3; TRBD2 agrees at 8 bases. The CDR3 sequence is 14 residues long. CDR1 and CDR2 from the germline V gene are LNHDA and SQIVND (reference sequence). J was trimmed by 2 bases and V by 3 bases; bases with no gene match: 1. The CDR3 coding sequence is TGTGCCAGTAGTATTAGCGGGATCACAGATACGCAGTATTTT. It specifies CASSISGITDTQYF.

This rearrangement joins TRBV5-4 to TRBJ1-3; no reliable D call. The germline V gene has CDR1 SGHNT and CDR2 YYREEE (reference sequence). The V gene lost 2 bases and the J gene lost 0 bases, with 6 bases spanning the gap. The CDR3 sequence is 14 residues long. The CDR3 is CASSFGSSGNTIYF. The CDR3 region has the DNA TGTGCCAGCAGCTTCGGGAGCTCTGGAAACACCATATATTTT.

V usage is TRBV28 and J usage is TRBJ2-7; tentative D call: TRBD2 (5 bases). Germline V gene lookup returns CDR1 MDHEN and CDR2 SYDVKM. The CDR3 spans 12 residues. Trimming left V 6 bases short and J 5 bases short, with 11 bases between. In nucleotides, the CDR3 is TGTGCCAGCAGCGGGGAAGGGCACGAGCAGTACTTC. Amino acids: CASSGEGHEQYF.

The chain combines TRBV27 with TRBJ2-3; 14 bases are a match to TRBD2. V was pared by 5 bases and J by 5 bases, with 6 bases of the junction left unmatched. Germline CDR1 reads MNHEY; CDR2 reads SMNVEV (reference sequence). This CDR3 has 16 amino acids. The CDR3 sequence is CASSHRLAGGEDTQYF. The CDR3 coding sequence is TGTGCCAGCAGTCACCGACTAGCGGGAGGGGAAGATACGCAGTATTTT.

The CDR3 protein is CASSLLGGAKETQYF. The DNA for the CDR3 is TGTGCCAGCAGCTTGCTAGGTGGGGCAAAAGAGACCCAGTACTTC. The chain uses TRBV5-6 and TRBJ2-5; tentatively, D is TRBD1 (5 bases). Germline-derived CDR1 and CDR2 are SGHDT and YYEEEE. The CDR3 is made up of 15 amino acids. V was shortened by 1 base and J by 3 bases, with 13 bases between the two germline ends.

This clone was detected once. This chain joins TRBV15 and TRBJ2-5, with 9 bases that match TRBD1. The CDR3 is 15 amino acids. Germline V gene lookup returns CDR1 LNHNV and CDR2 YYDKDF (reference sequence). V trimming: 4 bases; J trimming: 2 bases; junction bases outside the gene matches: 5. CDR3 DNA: TGTGCCACCAGCATTGATGGACAGGGGCAAGAGACCCAGTACTTC. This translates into CATSIDGQGQETQYF.

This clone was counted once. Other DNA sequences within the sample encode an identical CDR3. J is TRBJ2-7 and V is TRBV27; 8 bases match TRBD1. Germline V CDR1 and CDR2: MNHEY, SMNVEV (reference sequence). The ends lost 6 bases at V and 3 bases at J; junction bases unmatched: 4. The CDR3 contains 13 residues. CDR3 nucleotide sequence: TGTGCCAGCAGCGGAGGGACAGGCTACGAGCAGTACTTC. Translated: CASSGGTGYEQYF.

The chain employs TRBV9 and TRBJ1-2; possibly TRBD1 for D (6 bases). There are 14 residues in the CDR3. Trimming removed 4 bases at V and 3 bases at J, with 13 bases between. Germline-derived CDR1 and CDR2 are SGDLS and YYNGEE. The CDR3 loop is CASSQTGQHYGYTF. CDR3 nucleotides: TGTGCCAGCAGCCAAACAGGACAGCACTATGGCTACACCTTC.

The CDR3 DNA sequence: TGTGCCAGCAGCGGGGCGGAAGCTTTCTTT. Protein sequence: CASSGAEAFF. This rearrangement joins TRBV21-1 to TRBJ1-1; no check of the table's D call, TRBD1, against the DNA was made. TRBV21-1 is shown as a pseudogene. This CDR3 has 10 residues.

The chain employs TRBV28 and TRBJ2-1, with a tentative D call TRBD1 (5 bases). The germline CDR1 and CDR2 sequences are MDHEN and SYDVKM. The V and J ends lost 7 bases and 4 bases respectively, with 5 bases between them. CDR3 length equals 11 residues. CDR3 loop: CASTGYNEQFF. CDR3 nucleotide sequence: TGTGCCAGCACAGGGTACAATGAGCAGTTCTTC.

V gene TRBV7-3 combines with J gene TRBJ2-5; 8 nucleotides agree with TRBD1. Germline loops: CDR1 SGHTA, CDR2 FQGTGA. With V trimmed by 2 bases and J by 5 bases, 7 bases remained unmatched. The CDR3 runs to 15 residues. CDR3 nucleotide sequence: TGTGCCAGCAGCTTATTAAGGACAGGGTGGGAGACCCAGTACTTC. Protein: CASSLLRTGWETQYF.

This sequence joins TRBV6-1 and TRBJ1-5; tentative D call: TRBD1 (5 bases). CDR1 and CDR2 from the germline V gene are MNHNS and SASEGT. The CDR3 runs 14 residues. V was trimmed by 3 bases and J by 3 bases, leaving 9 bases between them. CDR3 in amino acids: CASSDGQINQPQHF. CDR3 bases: TGTGCCAGCAGTGATGGACAAATCAATCAGCCCCAGCATTTT.